The 16 T cell receptor beta chains listed next were all sequenced from one sample in a study of T cells in Graves' hyperthyroidism and ophthalmopathy. TCR beta CDR3 sequences were amplified from RNA transcripts. The HTBI set primed first-round TCR CDR3 RT-PCR. MiXCR, run by TCRdb on the multiplex PCR reads, gives a single entry per CDR3 protein. The sample records 610,000 or so distinct CDR3 sequences, about half being singletons. The sequencing input was peripheral blood or thyroid tissue (not recorded which). Every receptor here comes from a woman between 18 and 29 years old with Graves' hyperthyroidism.

The CDR3 loop is CAISDGDRAETQYF. As DNA, the CDR3 is TGTGCCATCAGTGATGGGGACAGGGCGGAGACCCAGTACTTC. The V and J genes are TRBV10-3 and TRBJ2-5, with 9 bases fitting TRBD1. Trimming removed 3 bases from V and 5 bases from J; junction bases left unmatched: 4. The length of the CDR3 is 14 residues. CDR1 is ENHRY and CDR2 is SYGVKD in the germline V gene.

Comment on this clonotype: Being one base from a much bigger clone, this may be a read error. As DNA, the CDR3 is TGTGTCAGCACCCTTCCGGGCCGACGGGAGCAGTACTTC. As protein: CVSTLPGRREQYF. This chain joins TRBV13 and TRBJ2-7; D remains ambiguous. The CDR3 runs to 13 residues. In germline, CDR1 is PRHDT, CDR2 FYEKMQ (reference sequence).

There are a few counts of this clonotype. The chain has TRBV24-1 and TRBJ1-1; D gene uncertain. Trimming took 0 bases from V and 4 from J, leaving 5 bases between them. The germline V gene has CDR1 KGHDR and CDR2 SFDVKD. CDR3 length: 13 residues. CDR3 sequence reads: CATSDLVGTEAFF. The CDR3 DNA reads as TGTGCCACCAGTGATTTGGTCGGCACTGAAGCTTTCTTT.

V is TRBV7-3 and J is TRBJ2-5; a possible D gene is TRBD2 (7 bases). The CDR3 totals 11 residues. V was cut by 4 bases and J by 11 bases, with 11 bases left in between. The germline V gene encodes CDR1 SGHTA and CDR2 FQGTGA. This CDR3 is CASSSGGRQYF. CDR3 in DNA: TGTGCCAGCAGCTCCGGGGGGCGTCAGTACTTC. Variable domain in full (rest from reference TRBV7-3 and TRBJ2-5): GAGVSQTPSNKVTEKGKYVELRCDPISGHTALYWYRQSLGQGPEFLIYFQGTGAADDSGLPNDRFFAVRPEGSVSTLKIQRTERGDSAVYLCASSSGGRQYFGPGTRLLVL.

The table lists this clonotype with many counts. This chain connects TRBV5-6 to TRBJ1-1; D gene uncertain. CDR1 SGHDT and CDR2 YYEEEE come from the germline V gene. The CDR3 covers 12 residues. The V gene lost 0 bases and the J gene lost 10 bases, with 10 bases spanning the gap. Here the CDR3 reads CASSLDTGRAFF. DNA of the CDR3: TGTGCCAGCAGCTTGGATACGGGTAGAGCTTTCTTT.

This clonotype was recorded at least ten times. The rearrangement uses TRBV12-3 or TRBV12-4 and TRBJ1-2; the D is unclear. The CDR3 runs to 15 residues. Trimming removed 3 bases from V and 2 bases from J, with 13 bases in between. The CDR3 protein is CASSFEYPGNYGYTF. The CDR3, as DNA: TGTGCCAGCAGTTTCGAGTACCCGGGGAACTATGGCTACACCTTC.

V usage is TRBV7-9 and J usage is TRBJ2-7; no clear D gene. Germline V gene sequence: CDR1 SEHNR, CDR2 FQNEAQ (reference sequence). V dropped 3 bases and J dropped 3 bases, with 21 bases sitting between them. CDR3 length: 17 residues. CDR3 DNA sequence: TGTGCCAGCAGCTTGGTCGTCTTTTTGCGGTTCTACTACGAGCAGTACTTC. Translated, it gives CASSLVVFLRFYYEQYF.

In the case of this clonotype: Germline is not matched at one junction end, which may reflect a read error. The chain carries TRBV7-8 and TRBJ2-7, with 13 bases lining up with TRBD2. The CDR3 covers 20 residues. Germline V CDR1 and CDR2: SGHVS, FQNEAQ. The DNA for the CDR3 is TGCGCCAGCAGCCAAGGGGGGACTAGCGGGGTAATTTCTAAAACCTACGAGCAGTACTTC. It is translated as CASSQGGTSGVISKTYEQYF.

The genes are TRBV7-9 and TRBJ2-7; TRBD2 is a possible D gene (5 bases). Between the trimmed V and J ends, which lost 5 bases and 6 bases, there was a span of 14 bases. CDR3 length: 13 residues. Germline V gives CDR1 SEHNR, CDR2 FQNEAQ (reference sequence). CDR3 nucleotides: TGTGCCAGCAGCCCTGAACGGGGTAGCGAGCAGTACTTC. The encoded protein is CASSPERGSEQYF.

There are many counts of this clonotype. The gene calls are TRBV29-1 and TRBJ2-2; maybe TRBD2 (5 bases). Trimming pared 2 bases from V and 5 bases from J, leaving 6 bases between. The CDR3 loop spans 12 amino acids. The germline V gene encodes CDR1 SQVTM and CDR2 ANQGSEA. Here the CDR3 reads CSVETRTGELFF. CDR3 sequence (DNA): TGCAGCGTTGAAACTAGGACCGGGGAGCTGTTTTTT.

This clonotype has just one count. The rearrangement uses TRBV24-1 and TRBJ2-7; TRBD2 matches 8 bases. The J call may be incorrect, as the DNA end agrees better with TRBJ2-1. CDR3 length: 16 amino acids. CDR1 and CDR2 from the germline V gene are KGHDR and SFDVKD. CDR3 bases: TGTGCCACCAGTGACCCGGGGGGGAGGGCCGGAAATGAGCAGTTCTTC. Translated: CATSDPGGRAGNEQFF.

In this sample, this clonotype turned up once. This chain connects TRBV11-2 to TRBJ1-1, with 7 bases matching TRBD1. Germline V gives CDR1 SGHAT, CDR2 FQNNGV. Trimming took 2 bases from V and 4 from J; bases not matched to a gene: 13. The CDR3 consists of 17 residues. Written as DNA, the CDR3 is TGTGCCAGCAGCTTACTCAACGACAGGGTGGGGAGCACTGAAGCTTTCTTT. Its translation is CASSLLNDRVGSTEAFF. The full variable domain, with the rest looked up from reference TRBV11-2 and TRBJ1-1, is EAGVAQSPRYKIIEKRQSVAFWCNPISGHATLYWYQQILGQGPKLLIQFQNNGVVDDSQLPKDRFSAERLKGVDSTLKIQPAKLEDSAVYLCASSLLNDRVGSTEAFFGQGTRLTVV.

This chain links TRBV15 with TRBJ1-4; TRBD1 is a possible D gene (6 bases). This CDR3 contains 17 residues. V lost 4 bases, J lost 4 bases, and 19 bases lay in between. Germline V CDR1 and CDR2: LNHNV, YYDKDF (reference sequence). CDR3 sequence reads: CATSISGRAGDNEKLFF. The CDR3 DNA reads as TGTGCCACCAGCATTAGCGGGAGGGCAGGGGATAATGAAAAACTGTTTTTT.

The chain carries TRBV10-3 and TRBJ2-7; 9 bases are a match to TRBD1. V shed 10 bases, J shed 4 bases, and the junction held 8 bases outside the gene matches. The CDR3 has 13 residues. From germline, CDR1 is ENHRY and CDR2 SYGVKD. The CDR3 DNA reads as TGTGCCACCTCCGGGACAGGGAGGTACGAGCAGTACTTC. Encoded protein: CATSGTGRYEQYF.

This clonotype was seen only a few times. V and J are TRBV20-1 and TRBJ2-7; 11 nucleotides match TRBD2. Germline lookup yields CDR1 DFQATT and CDR2 SNEGSKA (reference sequence). V lost 6 bases, J lost 2 bases, and 6 bases stayed unmatched. There are 14 residues in the CDR3. The CDR3 loop reads CSASSLAGAYEQYF. For the CDR3, the DNA is TGCAGTGCCAGTTCACTAGCGGGAGCCTACGAGCAGTACTTC.

This clonotype was seen a few times. V is TRBV2 and J is TRBJ2-3; unclear D gene. Trimming left V 3 bases short and J 3 bases short, with 7 bases between. The CDR3 is made up of 13 amino acids. Germline lookup yields CDR1 SNHLY and CDR2 FYNNEI. The CDR3 DNA sequence: TGTGCCAGCAGTGACAGAAGAACAGATACGCAGTATTTT. It encodes CASSDRRTDTQYF.